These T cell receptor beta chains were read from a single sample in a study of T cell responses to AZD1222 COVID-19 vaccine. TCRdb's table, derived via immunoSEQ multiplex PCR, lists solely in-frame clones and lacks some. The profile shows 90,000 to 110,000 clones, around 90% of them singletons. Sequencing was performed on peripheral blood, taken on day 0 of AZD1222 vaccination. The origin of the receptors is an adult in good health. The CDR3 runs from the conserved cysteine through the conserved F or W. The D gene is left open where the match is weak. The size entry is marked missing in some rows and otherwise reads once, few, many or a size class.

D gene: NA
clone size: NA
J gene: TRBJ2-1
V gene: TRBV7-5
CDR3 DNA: TGTGTCAGAAGCTTAGTTTCCCGGGAGGGCCACAATGAGCAGTTCTTC
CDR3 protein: CVRSLVSREGHNEQFF

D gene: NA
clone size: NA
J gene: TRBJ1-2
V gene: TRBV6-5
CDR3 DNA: TGTGCGGCGGGGTACGCTAACTATGGCTACACCTTC
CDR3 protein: CAAGYANYGYTF

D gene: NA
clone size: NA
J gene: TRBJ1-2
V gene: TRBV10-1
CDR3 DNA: TGCGCCAGCAGCGAGACAGCCGGTTATGGCTACACCTTC
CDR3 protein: CASSETAGYGYTF

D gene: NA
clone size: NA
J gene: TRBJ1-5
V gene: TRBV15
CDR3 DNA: TGTGCCACCAGCAGCCTAACAGGAAACAATCAGCCCCAGCATTTT
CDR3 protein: CATSSLTGNNQPQHF

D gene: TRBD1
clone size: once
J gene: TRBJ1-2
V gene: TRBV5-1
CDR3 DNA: TGCGCCAGCAGCCAACAGGGGGATCGGGGCTACACCTTC
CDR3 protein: CASSQQGDRGYTF

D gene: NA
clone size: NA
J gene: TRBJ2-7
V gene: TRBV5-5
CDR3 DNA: TGTGCCAGCAGCAGGGGGGGCACAAACCCCTACGAGCAGTACTTC
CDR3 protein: CASSRGGTNPYEQYF

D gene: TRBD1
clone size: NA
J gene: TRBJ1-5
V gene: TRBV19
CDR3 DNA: TGTGCCAGTAGGGGCCAGGGGGCCGGGCCCCAGCATTTT
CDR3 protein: CASRGQGAGPQHF

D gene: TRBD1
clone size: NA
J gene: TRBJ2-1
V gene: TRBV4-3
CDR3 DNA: TGCGCCAGCAGCCGAGCCGTCCGACCGGGACAGGCTTACCTAAGCTCCTACAATGAGCAGTTCTTC
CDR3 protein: CASSRAVRPGQAYLSSYNEQFF

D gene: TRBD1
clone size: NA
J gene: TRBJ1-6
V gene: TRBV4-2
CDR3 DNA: TGTGCCAGCAGCCTGGACAGGGGATCCTCACCCCTCCACTTT
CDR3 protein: CASSLDRGSSPLHF

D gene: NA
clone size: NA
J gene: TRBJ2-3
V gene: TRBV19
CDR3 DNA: TGTGCCAGTAGTATGTACACATCAGATACGCAGTATTTT
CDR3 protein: CASSMYTSDTQYF

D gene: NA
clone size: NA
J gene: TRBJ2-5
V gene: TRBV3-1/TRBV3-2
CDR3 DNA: TGTGCCAGCAGTGACGTTAGGGACAAAGAGACCCAGTACTTC
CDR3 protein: CASSDVRDKETQYF

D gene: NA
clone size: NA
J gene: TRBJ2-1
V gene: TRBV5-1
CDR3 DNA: TGCGCCAGCAGCTTTTCCGGGACGGGGAGCTCCTACAATGAGCAGTTCTTC
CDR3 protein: CASSFSGTGSSYNEQFF

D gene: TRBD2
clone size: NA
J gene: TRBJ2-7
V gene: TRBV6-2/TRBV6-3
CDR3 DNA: TGTGCCAGCAGTTCCAGACTAGCGGTATACGAGCAGTACTTC
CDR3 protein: CASSSRLAVYEQYF

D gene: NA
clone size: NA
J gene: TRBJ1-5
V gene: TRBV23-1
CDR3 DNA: TGCGCCAGCAGTCAACCCCTATTAAGCAATCAGCCCCAGCATTTT
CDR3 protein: CASSQPLLSNQPQHF

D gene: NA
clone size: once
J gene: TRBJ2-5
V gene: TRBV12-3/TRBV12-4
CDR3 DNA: TGTGCCAGCAGTCGAACAAGGAGAGAGACCCAGTACTTC
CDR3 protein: CASSRTRRETQYF

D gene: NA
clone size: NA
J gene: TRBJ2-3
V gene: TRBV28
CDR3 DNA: TGTGCCAGCAGTTGGGCTAGGGGCACAGATACGCAGTATTTT
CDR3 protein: CASSWARGTDTQYF

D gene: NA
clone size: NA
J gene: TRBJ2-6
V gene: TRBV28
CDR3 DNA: TGTGCCAGCAGCTCGCCAGGGAAATCTGGGGCCAACGTCCTGACTTTC
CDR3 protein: CASSSPGKSGANVLTF

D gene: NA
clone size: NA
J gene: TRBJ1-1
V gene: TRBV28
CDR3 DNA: TGTGCCAGCAGTGGCCCAGGGGCGGGGATGAACACTGAAGCTTTCTTT
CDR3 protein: CASSGPGAGMNTEAFF

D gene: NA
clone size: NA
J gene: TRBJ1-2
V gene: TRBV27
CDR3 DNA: TGTGCCAGCAGTTTATCTGGGGATGACGGCTACACCTTC
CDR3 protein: CASSLSGDDGYTF

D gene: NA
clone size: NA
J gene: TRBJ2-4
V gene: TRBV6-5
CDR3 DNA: TGTGCCAGCAGATCTAGGACAGTAAACATTCAGTACTTC
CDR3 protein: CASRSRTVNIQYF

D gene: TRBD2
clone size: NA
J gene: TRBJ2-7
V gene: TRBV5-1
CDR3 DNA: TGCGCCAGCAGCTTCATAGCGGGGAACTACGAGCAGTACTTC
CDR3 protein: CASSFIAGNYEQYF

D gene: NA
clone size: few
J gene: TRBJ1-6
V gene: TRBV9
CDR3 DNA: TGTGCCAGCAGCCCCAGTATAGATTCACCCCTCCACTTT
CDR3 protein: CASSPSIDSPLHF

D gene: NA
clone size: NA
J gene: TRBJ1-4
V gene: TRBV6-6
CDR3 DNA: TGTGCCACCTTGGAGGAAAAACTGTTTTTT
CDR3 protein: CATLEEKLFF

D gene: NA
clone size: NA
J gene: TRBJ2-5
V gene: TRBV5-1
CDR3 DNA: TGCGCCAGCAGCTTGTGGGCAGGAGAGACCCAGTACTTC
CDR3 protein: CASSLWAGETQYF

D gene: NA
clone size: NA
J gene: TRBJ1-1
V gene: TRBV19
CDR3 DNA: TGTGCCAGTAGTATCCAGAAGAACACTGAAGCTTTCTTT
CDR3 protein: CASSIQKNTEAFF

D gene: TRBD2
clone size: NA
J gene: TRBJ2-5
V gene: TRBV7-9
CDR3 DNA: TGTGCCAGCAGCTCAACCATACTAGCGGGAGGCCTCCAAGAGACCCAGTACTTC
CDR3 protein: CASSSTILAGGLQETQYF

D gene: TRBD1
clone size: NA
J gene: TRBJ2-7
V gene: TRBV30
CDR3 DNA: TGTGCCTGGAGCCCGCCGGTAGGGACAGGGACCTACGAGCAGTACTTC
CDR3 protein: CAWSPPVGTGTYEQYF

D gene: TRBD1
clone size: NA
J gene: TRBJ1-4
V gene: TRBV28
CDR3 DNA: TGTGCCAGCAGCAGGGGGGGGCGTAATGAAAAACTGTTTTTT
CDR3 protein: CASSRGGRNEKLFF

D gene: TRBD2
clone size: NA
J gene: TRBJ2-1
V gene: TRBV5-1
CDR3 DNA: TGCGCCAGCAGCTTGGATAGCGGGACGGACCAGGAGCAGTTCTTC
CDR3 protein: CASSLDSGTDQEQFF

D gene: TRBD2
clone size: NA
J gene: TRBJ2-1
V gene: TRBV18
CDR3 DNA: TGTGCCAGCTCACCACTTCCTAGCGGGACTCTCAATGAGCAGTTCTTC
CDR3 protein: CASSPLPSGTLNEQFF

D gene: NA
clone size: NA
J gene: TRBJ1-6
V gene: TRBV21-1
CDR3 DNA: TGTGCCAGCAGCAAGGCGGAAGGGGGCTTGAGGGATTCACCCCTCCACTTT
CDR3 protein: CASSKAEGGLRDSPLHF

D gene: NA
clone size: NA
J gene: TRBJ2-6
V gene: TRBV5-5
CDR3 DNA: TGTGCCAGCAGCGCAGGGCTAAGCTCTGGGGCCAACGTCCTGACTTTC
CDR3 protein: CASSAGLSSGANVLTF

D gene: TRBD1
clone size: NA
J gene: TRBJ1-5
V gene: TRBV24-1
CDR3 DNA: TGTGCCACCAGTGATTTGAGTAATTGGGGACAGCATCAGCCCCAGCATTTT
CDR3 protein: CATSDLSNWGQHQPQHF

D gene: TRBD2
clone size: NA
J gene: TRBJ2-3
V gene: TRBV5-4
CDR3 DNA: TGTGCCAGCTGTATTGAGGCTAGCGGGAGTCTCTATTTT
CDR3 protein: CASCIEASGSLYF

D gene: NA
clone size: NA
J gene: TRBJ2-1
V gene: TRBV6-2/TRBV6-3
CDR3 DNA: TGTGCCAGCAGTTACGCTCTTCGGGATCAGTTCTTC
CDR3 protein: CASSYALRDQFF

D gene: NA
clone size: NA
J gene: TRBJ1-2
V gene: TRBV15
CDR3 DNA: TGTGCCACCAGCTTAGGAACTGCCTTTGGCTACACCTTC
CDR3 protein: CATSLGTAFGYTF

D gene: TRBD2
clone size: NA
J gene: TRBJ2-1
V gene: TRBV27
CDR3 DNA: TGTGCCAGCACCGGTAGCGGGAGGGCCCGGAATGAGCAGTTCTTC
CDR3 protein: CASTGSGRARNEQFF

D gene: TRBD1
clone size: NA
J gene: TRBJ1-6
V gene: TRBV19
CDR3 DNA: TGTGCCAGTAGTCTCGACCGGACAGGCGGTTCACCCCTCCACTTT
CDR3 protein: CASSLDRTGGSPLHF

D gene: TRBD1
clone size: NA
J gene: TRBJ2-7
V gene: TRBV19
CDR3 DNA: TGTGCCAGTAGTCCGTCGGGACAGGGTGGTTACGAGCAGTACTTC
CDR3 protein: CASSPSGQGGYEQYF

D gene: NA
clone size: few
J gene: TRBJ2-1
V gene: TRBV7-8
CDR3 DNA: TGTGCCAGCAGCTTAGCGTCCCCGGGGGAGCAGTTCTTC
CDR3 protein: CASSLASPGEQFF

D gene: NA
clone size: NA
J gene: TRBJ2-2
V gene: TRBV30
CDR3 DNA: TGTGCCTGGAGTGTACGCGCCGGGGAGCTGTTTTTT
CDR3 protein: CAWSVRAGELFF

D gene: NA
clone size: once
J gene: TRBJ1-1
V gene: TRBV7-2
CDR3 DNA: TGTGCCAGCAGCTTAGCTCTGGCGGGGCGGGGCACTGAAGCTTTCTTT
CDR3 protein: CASSLALAGRGTEAFF

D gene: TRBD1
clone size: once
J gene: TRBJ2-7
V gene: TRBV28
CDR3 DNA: TGTGCCAGCGGAACCGGGACAGGGAACCCCTACGAGCAGTACTTC
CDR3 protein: CASGTGTGNPYEQYF

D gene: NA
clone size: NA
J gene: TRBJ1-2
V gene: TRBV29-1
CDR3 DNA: TGCAGCACCTATGACTATGGCTACACCTTC
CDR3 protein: CSTYDYGYTF

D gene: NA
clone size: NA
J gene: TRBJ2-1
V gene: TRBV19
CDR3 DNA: TGTGCCAGTAATCAGGGAAGGGACCGTGAGCAGTTCTTC
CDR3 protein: CASNQGRDREQFF

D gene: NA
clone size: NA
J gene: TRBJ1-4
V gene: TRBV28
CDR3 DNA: TGTGCCAGCAGGCGACAGGTGAATGAAAAACTGTTTTTT
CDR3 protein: CASRRQVNEKLFF

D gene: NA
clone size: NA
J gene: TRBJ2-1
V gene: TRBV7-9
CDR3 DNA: TGTGCCAGCAGCCAGGGGGGGAATTCCTACAATGAGCAGTTCTTC
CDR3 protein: CASSQGGNSYNEQFF

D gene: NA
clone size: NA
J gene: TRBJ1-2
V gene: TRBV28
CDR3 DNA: TGTGCCAGCGGGGGGGTGTATGGCTACACCTTC
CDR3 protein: CASGGVYGYTF

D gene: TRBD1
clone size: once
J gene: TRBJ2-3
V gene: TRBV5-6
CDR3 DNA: TGTGCCAGCAGCTTGTACAGGGGGACAGATACGCAGTATTTT
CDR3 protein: CASSLYRGTDTQYF

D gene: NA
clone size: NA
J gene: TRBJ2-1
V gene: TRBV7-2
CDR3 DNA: TGTGCCAGCAGCCTCCGGGCTAGCTCCTACAATGAGCAGTTCTTC
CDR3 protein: CASSLRASSYNEQFF

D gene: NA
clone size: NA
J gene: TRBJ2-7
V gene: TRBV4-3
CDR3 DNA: TGCGCCAGCAGCCAAGATCGGTACTCCTACGAGCAGTACTTC
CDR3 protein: CASSQDRYSYEQYF